A selection of T cell receptor beta chains follows, all from one sample in a study of T-cell reconstitution after alpha-beta-depleted transplantation in children. TCRdb processed the PCR reads anew with MiXCR; each CDR3 protein has one entry. The profile covers fewer than 350,000 distinct CDR3 sequences, with roughly 9.1% appearing a single time and roughly 7.1% taken by the ten largest. Sequenced here: PBMCs, sampled before TCRalphabeta/CD19-depleted stem cell transplant. Receptors originate from a boy under two years old with acute myeloid leukemia, due to receive a stem cell transplant. Each CDR3 is given with its conserved first and last residue. The D gene is left open where the match is weak. Only some rows state a clone size, as once, few, many or a class for expanded clones.

many	NA	TRBJ2-5	TRBV7-8	CASSPRGTETQYF	TGTGCCAGCAGCCCGCGGGGAACAGAGACCCAGTACTTC
many	TRBD1	TRBJ2-7	TRBV4-3	CASSQVRQGYEQYF	TGCGCCAGCAGCCAAGTCAGACAGGGTTACGAGCAGTACTTC
many	NA	TRBJ2-6	TRBV4-3	CASSPRPGAISGANVLTF	TGCGCCAGCAGCCCCCGGCCAGGGGCCATCTCTGGGGCCAACGTCCTGACTTTC
many	TRBD2	TRBJ2-7	TRBV5-5	CASSPNASSGRYYEQYF	TGTGCCAGCAGCCCGAACGCGTCTAGCGGGAGGTACTACGAGCAGTACTTC
many	NA	TRBJ1-1	TRBV12-3/TRBV12-4	CASSARLRVNTEAFF	TGTGCCAGCAGTGCCCGGCTCAGGGTGAACACTGAAGCTTTCTTT
many	NA	TRBJ2-1	TRBV7-2	CASSLLPRGSSYNEQFF	TGTGCCAGCAGCTTACTCCCACGGGGTAGCTCCTACAATGAGCAGTTCTTC
NA	NA	TRBJ2-3	TRBV4-2	CASSQGVGAGRGTDTQYF	TGTGCCAGCAGCCAAGGAGTAGGGGCGGGCCGGGGCACAGATACGCAGTATTTT
NA	TRBD2	TRBJ2-1	TRBV29-1	CSVSRLAGGREQFF	TGCAGCGTCTCCCGACTAGCGGGAGGGAGAGAGCAGTTCTTC
few	NA	TRBJ1-2	TRBV2	CASSERLYGYTF	TGTGCCAGCAGTGAGAGGCTCTATGGCTACACCTTC
many	NA	TRBJ2-1	TRBV11-1	CASSLSRRGPAYNEQFF	TGTGCCAGCAGCCTATCTAGACGGGGGCCCGCATACAATGAGCAGTTCTTC
many	NA	TRBJ1-2	TRBV5-5	CASSLATYPGTSYGYTF	TGTGCCAGCAGCTTGGCTACCTACCCCGGGACAAGCTATGGCTACACCTTC
many	TRBD1	TRBJ1-2	TRBV7-8	CASSPRTGKGFYGYTF	TGTGCCAGCAGCCCCCGGACAGGGAAGGGGTTCTATGGCTACACCTTC
NA	TRBD1	TRBJ2-5	TRBV20-1	CSAREGTGHQETQYF	TGCAGTGCTAGAGAAGGGACAGGGCACCAAGAGACCCAGTACTTC
many	TRBD1	TRBJ1-6	TRBV6-5	CASSYSWTGLDSPLHF	TGTGCCAGCAGTTACTCATGGACAGGTCTCGATTCACCCCTCCACTTT
many	TRBD2	TRBJ2-7	TRBV4-2	CASSQGLAGEGYEQYF	TGTGCCAGCAGCCAAGGACTAGCGGGGGAGGGTTACGAGCAGTACTTC
many	TRBD1	TRBJ2-2	TRBV4-3	CASSPRDRDTGELFF	TGCGCCAGCAGCCCCCGGGACAGGGACACCGGGGAGCTGTTTTTT
few	TRBD1	TRBJ1-6	TRBV3-1	CASSQDRWTGYSPLHF	TGTGCCAGCAGCCAAGACCGCTGGACAGGGTATTCACCCCTCCACTTT
many	NA	TRBJ1-2	TRBV28	CASNGLNRGYTF	TGTGCCAGCAATGGACTCAACCGGGGCTACACCTTC
NA	TRBD2	TRBJ2-7	TRBV11-2	CASSLPRTSGRALTYEQYF	TGTGCCAGCAGCTTACCCCGGACTAGCGGGAGGGCCTTGACCTACGAGCAGTACTTC
many	NA	TRBJ2-7	TRBV5-8	CASSTRQFSYEQYF	TGTGCCAGCAGCACGAGACAGTTTTCCTACGAGCAGTACTTC